This TCR beta chain was documented in a study of blood T cell repertoires in COVID-19 (dated by TCRdb to about 2020). Turning to the overall study: The collaborator samples originated in the United States, Italy and Spain and spanned the acute and convalescent phases of COVID-19. The material from the prospective study consisted of cDNA or gDNA derived from T cells, B-cell-depleted T cells, or PBMCs. Subjects who had been exposed to COVID-19, were actively infected with it, or had recovered from it provided the deeply sampled blood TCRbeta repertoires that made up the dataset. The repertoires were released in a freely available public database intended as a resource for research on the immune response to SARS-CoV-2. The samples were drawn from the first 160 participants of the ongoing ImmuneRACE study and from over 950 subjects provided by 6 global collaborators. A de-identified subject ID, COVID-19 status, age in years and sex were almost always included in the sample metadata. Where available, HLA class I and class II types were obtained from metadata supplied by the sample provider rather than from assay-based typing. The paper as a whole reports these results and caveats: How much clinical and demographic metadata was included differed by source and by participant, and the metadata was provided uncurated.

This clone came up once. What antigen it recognizes has not been identified. Per-nucleotide qualities are absent, and no much larger clonotype sits a single base away. Collaborating institutions collected whole blood in K2EDTA tubes following their own protocols. For TCRbeta analysis, collaborator samples were shipped as frozen whole blood, as isolated PBMCs, or as DNA extracted from either sample type. The immunoSEQ Assay, a bias-controlled multiplex PCR, was used to amplify TCRbeta CDR3 regions from genomic DNA. In the paper's pipeline: The number of nucleated cells in each sample was estimated by amplification of reference gene primers within the assay. Sequence reads were collapsed and filtered to measure the absolute abundance of every unique TCRbeta CDR3 rearrangement. For each sample, productive Simpson clonality was calculated as the square root of Simpson's diversity index over productive rearrangements. What TCRdb holds here is the immuneACCESS table cut down to in-frame rearrangements. Part of the clones is not present; checked against another copy, under half of the missing clones reflect an unresolved V gene, and the others are unexplained. The V and J calls and the clone size are those of that table, but D and trimming were determined from the DNA. The table for this sample lists some 22,000 clones; roughly 83% of them were counted only once. The top ten clonotypes cover more than 25% of the sample.

CDR1 and CDR2, per the germline V gene, are MNHEY and SVGAGI. V drops 6 bases and J drops 6 bases, leaving 17 bases in between. The CDR3 goes from the cysteine to the phenylalanine over 15 residues. This entry keeps only the CDR3 DNA: 45 bases, framed from base 1. This receptor chain uses TRBV6-5 and TRBJ1-4, with no reliable assignment of the D segment. Sequencing was performed on peripheral blood. This sequence was found in a human donor with active COVID-19. The donor label of this sample is uncertain. The DNA sequence is TGTGCCAGCAGCCCCGATCCCGGGAACTATGAAAAACTGTTTTTT. Its translation is CASSPDPGNYEKLFF.